The rows below give T cell receptor beta chains drawn from one sample of a study of T cells after yellow fever vaccination. TCRdb redid the calling of the 5' RACE reads with MiXCR, one entry per CDR3 protein. The profile shows roughly 85,000 distinct CDR3 sequences, 13% of them singletons. The source was CD8+ T cells not binding an NS4B(214-222) dextramer, sorted from PBMCs, collected around 3 weeks after the first yellow fever vaccination. The receptors shown here come from a man aged 18 to 30 who received the YFV17D yellow fever vaccine. The CDR3 runs from the conserved cysteine through the conserved F or W. The D gene is left open where the match is weak. Clone size is shown for a subset of rows, as once, few, many or a class of expanded clone.

>TRBJ1-2|TRBV6-5|.|.
TGTGCCAGCAGAGGGTCAGAGGGCTACACCTTC
CASRGSEGYTF
>TRBJ2-5|TRBV29-1|.|TRBD2
TGCAGCGCCGAAGGGCGGGGGGCTGGAGAGACCCAGTACTTC
CSAEGRGAGETQYF
>TRBJ2-5|TRBV4-1|few|.
TGCGCCAGCAGCCAAATGACAGATCAAGAGACCCAGTACTTC
CASSQMTDQETQYF
>TRBJ2-2|TRBV6-5|few|.
TGTGCCAGCAGTTCCCCGAATGTGCCCGGGGAGCTGTTTTTT
CASSSPNVPGELFF
>TRBJ2-3|TRBV7-9|few|.
TGTGCCACCCCGTACGGACGACGGCAGTATTTT
CATPYGRRQYF
>TRBJ2-3|TRBV11-2|many|.
TGTGCCAGCAGCCTCGGTCGGGGGACAGATACGCAGTATTTT
CASSLGRGTDTQYF
>TRBJ2-3|TRBV6-1|.|TRBD2
TGTGCCAGCAGAGCGTTCCGGGACTATGCAGATACGCAGTATTTT
CASRAFRDYADTQYF
>TRBJ1-2|TRBV12-3/TRBV12-4|.|.
TGTGCCAGCAGTTACTGGGAGGGTGGCTACACCTTC
CASSYWEGGYTF
>TRBJ2-3|TRBV13|few|.
TGTGCCAGCAGCGACCGACAAGGACAGTTTAGCACAGATACGCAGTATTTT
CASSDRQGQFSTDTQYF
>TRBJ2-2|TRBV6-5|few|.
TGTGCCAGCAGTTATTCACAGGGGAGGACCGGGGAGCTGTTTTTT
CASSYSQGRTGELFF
>TRBJ1-5|TRBV20-1|few|.
TGCAGTGCTCACGAGAGATCAGTCCGCCAGGGGCCCCAGCATTTT
CSAHERSVRQGPQHF
>TRBJ2-5|TRBV4-1|few|TRBD1
TGCGCCAGCAGCCAACTACAGGGGAGAGGAGAGACCCAGTACTTC
CASSQLQGRGETQYF
>TRBJ1-6|TRBV7-9|.|TRBD1
TGTGCCAGCAGACAGGGGAATTCACCCCTCCACTTT
CASRQGNSPLHF
>TRBJ2-5|TRBV6-5|.|TRBD1
TGTGCCAGCAGTTACTCGGGACAGGTGGAGACCCAGTACTTC
CASSYSGQVETQYF
>TRBJ1-3|TRBV28|few|.
TGTGCCAGCAGTTCGAACAGGAGCCCATTAAACACCATATATTTT
CASSSNRSPLNTIYF
>TRBJ1-5|TRBV27|few|.
TGTGCCAGCAGTTCGCAGGGAGGGGATCAGCCCCAGCATTTT
CASSSQGGDQPQHF
>TRBJ2-7|TRBV7-9|.|.
TGTGCCAGCAGCTTAATGGACGGGGGTGACTACGAGCAGTACTTC
CASSLMDGGDYEQYF
>TRBJ2-1|TRBV7-9|.|.
TGTGCCAGCAGCCCCCGGGACCGATCCTACAATGAGCAGTTCTTC
CASSPRDRSYNEQFF
>TRBJ2-3|TRBV5-6|.|.
TGTGCCAGCAGCTTGGAGGAGGGCACAGATACGCAGTATTTT
CASSLEEGTDTQYF
>TRBJ2-2|TRBV5-1|many|.
TGCGCCAGCAGCCCACGTGCCTTCGTACCCGGGGAGCTGTTTTTT
CASSPRAFVPGELFF
>TRBJ2-5|TRBV27|few|.
TGTGCCAGCAGTTTAAAGCGAGAAGAGACCCAGTACTTC
CASSLKREETQYF
>TRBJ2-2|TRBV4-3|few|.
TGCGCCAGCAGCCAAGATAGGGGCAGGGGTGGTGGGGAGCTGTTTTTT
CASSQDRGRGGGELFF
>TRBJ2-7|TRBV20-1|.|.
TGCAGTGCTAGAGGTTTAGGGTACTACGAGCAGTACTTC
CSARGLGYYEQYF
>TRBJ1-4|TRBV5-6|.|.
TGTGCCAGCAGCAGCCCGGGACGGCGTAATGAAAAACTGTTTTTT
CASSSPGRRNEKLFF
>TRBJ1-5|TRBV7-2|few|.
TGTGCCAGCAGCTTAGGCAGGGGAGGCAATCAGCCCCAGCATTTT
CASSLGRGGNQPQHF
>TRBJ1-5|TRBV20-1|.|TRBD1
TGCAGTGCAAGGGGACAGACTAACAATCAGCCCCAGCATTTT
CSARGQTNNQPQHF
>TRBJ2-2|TRBV10-2|few|TRBD1
TGCGCCAGCAGCCCCGACAGGGTGGTTGCCGGGGAGCTGTTTTTT
CASSPDRVVAGELFF
>TRBJ2-3|TRBV6-2/TRBV6-3|few|TRBD2
TGTGCCAGCAGTTATCAGGGACTAGCCCCGTCCCGAACGCAGTATTTT
CASSYQGLAPSRTQYF
>TRBJ2-3|TRBV7-8|few|TRBD2
TGTGCCAGCAGCTTAGTGCCACTAGCGGGGGTCCTTACAGATACGCAGTATTTT
CASSLVPLAGVLTDTQYF
>TRBJ1-1|TRBV9|few|.
TGTGCCAGCAGCGACCAGGGGAACACTGAAGCTTTCTTT
CASSDQGNTEAFF
>TRBJ1-1|TRBV6-2/TRBV6-3|.|.
TGTGCCAGCAGTTACTCGGAGATGAACACTGAAGCTTTCTTT
CASSYSEMNTEAFF
>TRBJ2-7|TRBV6-1|.|TRBD1
TGTGCCAACGGACAGGGTATCTACGAGCAGTACTTC
CANGQGIYEQYF
>TRBJ2-5|TRBV12-3/TRBV12-4|.|.
TGTGCCAGCAGTTTAGGGGGTTGGGAGACCCAGTACTTC
CASSLGGWETQYF
>TRBJ2-3|TRBV9|few|TRBD2
TGTGCCAGCAGCCATCCCGGGGAGCGGGGGGCGACAGATACGCAGTATTTT
CASSHPGERGATDTQYF
>TRBJ2-1|TRBV5-6|few|.
TGTGCCAGCAGCTTGCGGGGTGGGTCGAATGAGCAGTTCTTC
CASSLRGGSNEQFF
>TRBJ2-1|TRBV5-1|few|.
TGCGCCAGCAGCGCCGCAGGGTACCATGAGCAGTTCTTC
CASSAAGYHEQFF
>TRBJ2-7|TRBV6-5|.|.
TGTGCCATCAGTTACTCCTCCGGGACTGCCTACGAGCAGTACTTC
CAISYSSGTAYEQYF
>TRBJ1-4|TRBV4-2|few|.
TGTGCCAGCAGCCAAGAGCTAGGGGCGAGTGAAAAACTGTTTTTT
CASSQELGASEKLFF
>TRBJ1-2|TRBV7-2|.|.
TGTGCCAGCAGCTTAGCTTTAACAGCCAACTATGGCTACACCTTC
CASSLALTANYGYTF
>TRBJ1-4|TRBV24-1|.|.
TGTGCCACCAGTGAGGGGAAACGGGGGATTGAAAAACTGTTTTTT
CATSEGKRGIEKLFF
>TRBJ2-3|TRBV15|.|.
TGTGCCACCAGTTTTGAGGGGCGGACAGATACGCAGTATTTT
CATSFEGRTDTQYF
>TRBJ2-1|TRBV7-9|.|.
TGTGCCAGCAGCTCCCCAGGTGGGGGGCTGCAGACCCAGTTCTTC
CASSSPGGGLQTQFF
>TRBJ2-5|TRBV11-2|many|.
TGTGCCAGCAGCTATGGGGGAGCCACAATGGACGAGACCCAGTACTTC
CASSYGGATMDETQYF
>TRBJ1-2|TRBV6-1|few|.
TGTGCCAGCTCCGGGACGACCGGACTTGGCTACACCTTC
CASSGTTGLGYTF
>TRBJ2-5|TRBV6-5|.|.
TGTGCCAGCAGTTTCGCTCAGGGTGGGACCCAGTACTTC
CASSFAQGGTQYF
>TRBJ2-1|TRBV6-1|.|.
TGTGCCAGCAGTGAAGCCGGGACTTACGATGACAATGAGCAGTTCTTC
CASSEAGTYDDNEQFF
>TRBJ2-7|TRBV14|few|.
TGTGCCAGCAGCCGCGGGAATTACGAGCAGTACTTC
CASSRGNYEQYF
>TRBJ1-4|TRBV6-6|many|.
TGTGCCAGCATGCAGGGAAAAGTTGAAAAACTGTTTTTT
CASMQGKVEKLFF
>TRBJ1-2|TRBV29-1|few|TRBD1
TGCAGCGTTGAAGACCTGGGACAGGTCTATGGCTACACCTTC
CSVEDLGQVYGYTF
>TRBJ1-5|TRBV15|few|.
TGTGCCACCAGCAGAGGAAGGGTTGGACAGCCCCAGCATTTT
CATSRGRVGQPQHF
>TRBJ2-3|TRBV29-1|.|.
TGCAGCGTTGAAGGGCATAGGCGGAGCTCCACAGATACGCAGTATTTT
CSVEGHRRSSTDTQYF
>TRBJ2-3|TRBV3-1|.|.
TGTGCCAGCAGCCAAGATGGCAGCCAGGATATCACAGATACGCAGTATTTT
CASSQDGSQDITDTQYF
>TRBJ2-7|TRBV3-1|.|.
TGTGCCAGCAGCCAGGAAAGCTACGAGCAGTACTTC
CASSQESYEQYF
>TRBJ1-4|TRBV27|few|.
TGTGCCAGCAGTTTACAGGGGTCTAATGAAAAACTGTTTTTT
CASSLQGSNEKLFF
>TRBJ2-7|TRBV29-1|few|TRBD1
TGCAGCGTCGAGAGTAATCAGAAGACAGGGGGATACGAGCAGTACTTC
CSVESNQKTGGYEQYF